Shown below are 18 T cell receptor beta chains from a single sample sequenced in a study of blood T cell repertoires in COVID-19 (dated by TCRdb to 2019 to 2021). Libraries came from the immunoSEQ multiplex PCR assay. TCRdb holds this immuneACCESS table with in-frame rearrangements only. Some clones are missing; in checked studies, unresolved V genes explain under half, and the rest has no known cause. The table for this sample lists around 310,000 clones; under 90% of them were counted only once. The ten largest clonotypes hold more than 9% of the sample. The sequenced sample was PBMCs or T cells enriched from blood (not recorded which). These receptors were obtained from a woman younger than 45 who had recovered from COVID-19.

The chain uses TRBV7-9 and TRBJ1-1; D is perhaps TRBD1 (5 bases). This CDR3 is built from 16 residues. The germline V and J ends were trimmed by 1 base and 1 base, with 13 bases remaining between them. In germline, CDR1 is SEHNR, CDR2 FQNEAQ (reference sequence). The CDR3 bases are TGTGCCAGCAGCTTAGGATCCAACAGGCAGAACACTGAAGCTTTCTTT. This translates into CASSLGSNRQNTEAFF.

The rearrangement joins TRBV9 to TRBJ1-1, with TRBD1 as a possible D gene (5 bases). Germline assignment: CDR1 SGDLS and CDR2 YYNGEE. Between the trimmed V and J ends, which lost 1 base and 2 bases, there was a span of 9 bases. The CDR3 length is 14 residues. The CDR3 nucleotides are TGTGCCAGCAGCGTACGCGGGGACAACACTGAAGCTTTCTTT. This translates into CASSVRGDNTEAFF.

This CDR3 is CASSLEVVNTQYF. The CDR3 DNA follows: TGTGCCAGCAGTTTGGAGGTTGTCAATACGCAGTATTTT. This sequence joins TRBV12-3 or TRBV12-4 and TRBJ2-3; possible D gene TRBD2, 5 bases. The CDR3 is 13 amino acids. Trimming removed 3 bases at V and 7 bases at J, with 11 bases between.

The chain couples TRBV7-9 to TRBJ2-5; 8 bases are a match to TRBD2. CDR1 and CDR2 from the germline V gene are SEHNR and FQNEAQ (reference sequence). The CDR3 is 17 amino acids. V trimming: 4 bases; J trimming: 2 bases; junction bases outside the gene matches: 12. The CDR3 coding sequence is TGTGCCAGCAGCTGGGCGGGGGGCGGACTAGCTCAAGAGACCCAGTACTTC. This codes for CASSWAGGGLAQETQYF. The full variable domain, its missing parts supplied by reference TRBV7-9 and TRBJ2-5, is DTGVSQNPRHKITKRGQNVTFRCDPISEHNRLYWYRQTLGQGPEFLTYFQNEAQLEKSRLLSDRFSAERPKGSFSTLEIQRTEQGDSAMYLCASSWAGGGLAQETQYFGPGTRLLVL.

This clone has just one count. The J gene is TRBJ2-2, the V gene TRBV30; the match to TRBD2 covers 7 bases. J was trimmed by 1 base and V by 2 bases; bases with no gene match: 4. Germline lookup yields CDR1 GTSNPN and CDR2 SVGIG (reference sequence). CDR3 length equals 15 residues. CDR3 region: CAWSPLAENTGELFF. CDR3 sequence (DNA): TGTGCCTGGAGTCCCCTAGCGGAGAACACCGGGGAGCTGTTTTTT. Full variable domain (remainder filled in from reference TRBV30 and TRBJ2-2): SQTIHQWPATLVQPVGSPLSLECTVEGTSNPNLYWYRQAAGRGLQLLFYSVGIGQISSEVPQNLSASRPQDRQFILSSKKLLLSDSGFYLCAWSPLAENTGELFFGEGSRLTVL.

The V and J genes are TRBV5-1 and TRBJ2-2; 10 bases agree with TRBD2. The ends lost 1 base at V and 13 bases at J; junction bases unmatched: 10. CDR1 is SGHRS and CDR2 is YFSETQ in the germline V gene. The CDR3 extends over 15 amino acids. The CDR3 reads CASSLSPSSGSWLFF. DNA for the CDR3: TGCGCCAGCAGCTTGTCCCCCTCTAGCGGGAGTTGGCTGTTTTTT. Full variable domain (remainder filled in from reference TRBV5-1 and TRBJ2-2): KAGVTQTPRYLIKTRGQQVTLSCSPISGHRSVSWYQQTPGQGLQFLFEYFSETQRNKGNFPGRFSGRQFSNSRSEMNVSTLELGDSALYLCASSLSPSSGSWLFFGEGSRLTVL.

This CDR3 reads CASSRYGLAGDIQYF. In nucleotides, the CDR3 is TGTGCCAGCAGTCGATACGGACTAGCGGGAGACATTCAGTACTTC. The chain recombines TRBV28 with TRBJ2-4; TRBD2 agrees at 13 bases. The V gene's germline CDR1 is MDHEN and CDR2 SYDVKM. This CDR3 has 15 amino acids. J gave up 8 bases and V 5 bases, and 6 bases lay outside the gene matches.

V usage is TRBV9 and J usage is TRBJ2-7; D ambiguous. The V end lost 5 bases, the J end lost 1 base, and 10 bases lay between the germline ends. The CDR3 runs 13 residues. Germline V CDR1 and CDR2: SGDLS, YYNGEE. CDR3 sequence (DNA): TGTGCCAGCAGTGCAGGTTATTCCTACGAGCAGTACTTC. Protein product: CASSAGYSYEQYF.

The chain uses TRBV29-1 and TRBJ1-2, with D maybe TRBD1 (6 bases). Germline-derived CDR1 and CDR2 are SQVTM and ANQGSEA. This CDR3 is built from 13 residues. V lost 1 base and J 8 bases, leaving 14 bases between the germline ends. In DNA, the CDR3 is TGCAGCGTTGAAGCTACGGCAGGGGAAGGCTACACCTTC. The encoded protein is CSVEATAGEGYTF.

J is TRBJ1-5 and V is TRBV4-1; 11 nucleotides match TRBD1. Germline loops: CDR1 MGHRA, CDR2 YSYEKL. CDR3 length equals 19 residues. With 1 base clipped from V and 1 base from J, the junction kept 9 bases outside the gene matches. CDR3 amino acids: CASSQAGTGGLVSNQPQHF. The CDR3 DNA reads as TGCGCCAGCAGCCAAGCCGGGACAGGGGGATTGGTCAGCAATCAGCCCCAGCATTTT.

This chain connects TRBV27 to TRBJ1-5; the match to TRBD1 covers 8 bases. From germline, CDR1 is MNHEY and CDR2 SMNVEV (reference sequence). The length of the CDR3 is 14 residues. Losses at the gene ends were 10 bases for V and 3 bases for J; bases not matched to a gene: 8. The CDR3 spells CATSQGGNNQPQHF. CDR3 bases: TGTGCCACCTCACAGGGGGGGAACAATCAGCCCCAGCATTTT.

The V gene is TRBV19, the J gene TRBJ2-1; no reliable D call. Germline V gene sequence: CDR1 LNHDA, CDR2 SQIVND (reference sequence). V gave up 6 bases and J gave up 3 bases, with 21 bases separating them. The CDR3 is made up of 17 amino acids. DNA of the CDR3: TGTGCCAGTAGGTCGATCAAGGCGGAACAACTCTACAATGAGCAGTTCTTC. Protein: CASRSIKAEQLYNEQFF.

The rearrangement uses TRBV19 and TRBJ1-2; 10 positions agree with TRBD1. Germline V CDR1 and CDR2: LNHDA, SQIVND (reference sequence). The CDR3 consists of 17 residues. The trim removed 7 bases at V and 5 bases at J, leaving 16 bases unmatched. In nucleotides, the CDR3 is TGTGCCAGTAATATCGGGACCGGGACAGGGGAAAAGTATGGCTACACCTTC. Amino acid sequence: CASNIGTGTGEKYGYTF.

The V gene is TRBV28, the J gene TRBJ2-7, with 10 bases fitting TRBD1. Germline-derived CDR1 and CDR2 are MDHEN and SYDVKM. The CDR3 is 10 residues long. V lost 10 bases and J lost 13; bases outside the gene matches: 7. The CDR3 region has the DNA TGTGCCACCCATAGGGACAGGGGATACTTC. Translated, it gives CATHRDRGYF.

The chain has TRBV2 and TRBJ1-2; maybe TRBD1 (5 bases). The CDR3 length is 14 residues. V was shortened by 7 bases and J by 5 bases, with 17 bases between the two germline ends. CDR1 SNHLY and CDR2 FYNNEI come from the germline V gene. The CDR3 spells CASTLTGLVYGYTF. The DNA for the CDR3 is TGTGCCAGCACATTAACAGGTCTTGTGTATGGCTACACCTTC. Supplemented by reference TRBV2 and TRBJ1-2, the full variable domain reads EPEVTQTPSHQVTQMGQEVILRCVPISNHLYFYWYRQILGQKVEFLVSFYNNEISEKSEIFDDQFSVERPDGSNFTLKIRSTKLEDSAMYFCASTLTGLVYGYTFGSGTRLTVV.

V gene TRBV11-2 combines with J gene TRBJ2-1; TRBD2 agrees at 8 bases. V lost 5 bases to trimming and J lost 3 bases; unmatched junction nucleotides: 6. Germline loops: CDR1 SGHAT, CDR2 FQNNGV. The CDR3 contains 15 residues. CDR3 coding DNA: TGTGCCAGCAGCCCGACTAGCGCCTACTACAATGAGCAGTTCTTC. Protein sequence: CASSPTSAYYNEQFF. Full variable domain (rest looked up from reference TRBV11-2 and TRBJ2-1): EAGVAQSPRYKIIEKRQSVAFWCNPISGHATLYWYQQILGQGPKLLIQFQNNGVVDDSQLPKDRFSAERLKGVDSTLKIQPAKLEDSAVYLCASSPTSAYYNEQFFGPGTRLTVL.

The V gene is TRBV18, the J gene TRBJ1-5, with D maybe TRBD1 (5 bases). The germline CDR1 and CDR2 sequences are KGHSH and LQKENI. V was shortened by 5 bases and J by 11 bases, with 19 bases between the two germline ends. The CDR3 consists of 14 residues. The CDR3 loop is CASSTQGGPWSQHF. CDR3 in DNA: TGTGCCAGCTCAACCCAGGGAGGTCCTTGGTCCCAGCATTTT. The whole variable domain, filled in from reference TRBV18 and TRBJ1-5, reads NAGVMQNPRHLVRRRGQEARLRCSPMKGHSHVYWYRQLPEEGLKFMVYLQKENIIDESGMPKERFSAEFPKEGPSILRIQQVVRGDSAAYFCASSTQGGPWSQHFGDGTRLSIL.

J is TRBJ2-5 and V is TRBV7-2; TRBD1 agrees at 7 bases. The CDR3 has 15 amino acids. V lost 3 bases to trimming and J lost 0 bases; unmatched junction nucleotides: 4. Germline V gene sequence: CDR1 SGHTA, CDR2 FQGNSA. The CDR3 nucleotides are TGTGCCAGCAGCTTTGGACAGGTCTACCAAGAGACCCAGTACTTC. Residues: CASSFGQVYQETQYF.